What follows is one T cell receptor (beta chain) and its context. Its antigen is still unknown. The sample is drawn from a study of cytomegalovirus exposure and HLA in healthy donors. Both 60 Vbeta primers and 13 Jbeta primers went into the PCR. Profiled with immunoSEQ multiplex PCR; TCRdb holds only in-frame clones, not every one. The sample yields some 95,000 clones, about 70% seen once. The germline V gene encodes CDR1 SNHLY and CDR2 FYNNEI. The V gene lost 6 bases and the J gene lost 3 bases, with 11 bases spanning the gap. The CDR3 extends over 14 amino acids. Study conclusions and caveats: TCR association rates varied by HLA locus in a later analysis, with DRB1 highest and HLA-C lowest. Several of the most significant clusters appeared, in a later analysis, to be linked to common viral pathogens.

This chain joins TRBV2 and TRBJ1-4; a possible D gene is TRBD1 (6 bases). This clonotype originated in a female donor in good health and CMV-seronegative. Sequenced: PBMCs. The CDR3 region is CASSPGVSNEKLFF. The CDR3 DNA reads TGTGCCAGCAGCCCAGGGGTATCTAATGAAAAACTGTTTTTT.